The rows below give T cell receptor beta chains drawn from one sample of a study of T-cell memory formation after mild COVID-19. MiXCR, applied by TCRdb to the 5' RACE reads, yields one record per CDR3 protein. The sample records 70,000 to 100,000 distinct CDR3 sequences, roughly an eighth being singletons. Sequencing used PBMCs or a T cell subset sorted from them (not recorded which). The receptors were gathered from an adult woman who had mild COVID-19 (a few samples of this study predate the infection). Cell type and time point are not known. CDR3s include the opening cysteine and the closing phenylalanine or tryptophan. Each record gives: D gene, CDR3 length, clone size, J gene, V gene, CDR3 DNA, CDR3 protein. A D gene is named only where the DNA matches it firmly. Rows give clone size only sometimes, using once, few, many, or a class for an expanded clone.

>.|15|many|TRBJ2-7|TRBV4-1
TGCGCCAGCAGCCACTTCAGCGAACTCTCCTACGAGCAGTACTTC
CASSHFSELSYEQYF
>.|15|few|TRBJ2-1|TRBV7-2
TGTGCCAGCAGCCTAAGGCTACAGCTCACCAATGAGCAGTTCTTC
CASSLRLQLTNEQFF
>.|12|.|TRBJ2-7|TRBV12-3/TRBV12-4
TGTGCCAGCATGATGATGGGTTACGAGCAGTACTTC
CASMMMGYEQYF
>.|11|.|TRBJ2-7|TRBV6-1
TGTGCCACCTGGGGGGTACGCGAGCAGTACTTC
CATWGVREQYF
>.|13|.|TRBJ1-4|TRBV2
TGTGCCAGCAGCGGGACGGCATATGAAAAACTGTTTTTT
CASSGTAYEKLFF
>.|14|few|TRBJ2-2|TRBV20-1
TGCAGTGCTCGGGACGGAACGAACACCGGGGAGCTGTTTTTT
CSARDGTNTGELFF
>.|16|.|TRBJ1-3|TRBV5-6
TGTGCCAGCTATTCGTCGGTCGGTAGCTCTGGAAACACCATATATTTT
CASYSSVGSSGNTIYF
>.|15|.|TRBJ2-3|TRBV2
TGTGCCAGCAGTGAAGCGGACTCTCTCACAGATACGCAGTATTTT
CASSEADSLTDTQYF
>.|13|.|TRBJ2-7|TRBV20-1
TGCAGTGTACTAGGGGACACCTCCTACGAGCAGTACTTC
CSVLGDTSYEQYF
>TRBD2|16|few|TRBJ2-3|TRBV12-3/TRBV12-4
TGTGCCAGCAGACCCGGGACTAGCGGGGGGAAGGATACGCAGTATTTT
CASRPGTSGGKDTQYF
>.|16|.|TRBJ2-7|TRBV7-9
TGTGCCAGCAGCTTAGGTTTCTCAGGAGGGGACGAAGAGCAGTACTTC
CASSLGFSGGDEEQYF
>.|16|.|TRBJ2-1|TRBV30
TGTGCCTGGACTGTCGAAATCCCTACCCCCGACAATGAGCAGTTCTTC
CAWTVEIPTPDNEQFF
>.|16|.|TRBJ2-1|TRBV7-9
TGTGCCAGCAGCCCCAGCCCCCGGACGATCTACAATGAGCAGTTCTTC
CASSPSPRTIYNEQFF
>TRBD2|15|many|TRBJ2-7|TRBV6-2/TRBV6-3
TGTGCCAGCACCACACTAGCGGAGCCCGTATACGAGCAGTACTTC
CASTTLAEPVYEQYF
>TRBD1|13|.|TRBJ1-1|TRBV2
TGTGCCAGCAGATATACAGGGGCCACTGAAGCTTTCTTT
CASRYTGATEAFF
>.|14|.|TRBJ2-7|TRBV6-5
TGTGCCAGCAGCACGGGACGGGGCTCCTACGAGCAGTACTTC
CASSTGRGSYEQYF
>TRBD2|17|few|TRBJ2-1|TRBV5-1
TGCGCCAGCAGCTCCGGGACTAGCGGGGGGGAGAACGGTGAGCAGTTCTTC
CASSSGTSGGENGEQFF
>.|14|.|TRBJ1-2|TRBV4-1
TGCGCCAGCAGCCAAGGGACGGAAAACTATGGCTACACCTTC
CASSQGTENYGYTF
>.|15|.|TRBJ2-7|TRBV11-3
TGTGCCAGCAGCTTTGATGCGGGGTCCCCCTACGAGCAGTACTTC
CASSFDAGSPYEQYF
>.|15|.|TRBJ2-1|TRBV18
TGTGCCAGCTCATCGGACATTCACGCCTACAATGAGCAGTTCTTC
CASSSDIHAYNEQFF
>TRBD2|16|few|TRBJ2-4|TRBV7-9
TGTGCCAGCAGCTTAGCGGGGGATGCTCCGGGGGGCATTCAGTACTTC
CASSLAGDAPGGIQYF
>TRBD2|17|few|TRBJ2-3|TRBV4-1
TGCGCCAGCAGCCAACCTCTAGCGGGGGCTGACACAGATACGCAGTATTTT
CASSQPLAGADTDTQYF
>.|16|.|TRBJ1-4|TRBV7-9
TGTGCCAGCAGCTCCGAGGGGGTCTCGCCTAATGAAAAACTGTTTTTT
CASSSEGVSPNEKLFF
>TRBD2|15|.|TRBJ2-3|TRBV19
TGTGCCAGTAGTCCACTAGCGGGAGTGGCAGATACGCAGTATTTT
CASSPLAGVADTQYF
>.|13|few|TRBJ2-2|TRBV24-1
TGTGCCACCAGTGATTTTGACACCGGGGAGCTGTTTTTT
CATSDFDTGELFF
>.|14|.|TRBJ2-2|TRBV11-2
TGTGCCAGCAGCTCTGGGACCGGGGCCGGGGAGCTGTTTTTT
CASSSGTGAGELFF
>.|15|few|TRBJ2-3|TRBV11-2
TGTGCCAGCAGCTTATTCACAACAACCACAGATACGCAGTATTTT
CASSLFTTTTDTQYF
>.|13|.|TRBJ1-5|TRBV27
TGTGCCAGTTGGGGAGTAGGCAATCAGCCCCAGCATTTT
CASWGVGNQPQHF
>TRBD1|16|few|TRBJ2-3|TRBV24-1
TGTGCCACCAGCCCCTGGCAGGGGGACCGGCCAGATACGCAGTATTTT
CATSPWQGDRPDTQYF